The following is a TCR beta chain sequence with its context. The target antigen is unknown. TCRdb's table, derived via immunoSEQ multiplex PCR, lists solely in-frame clones and lacks some. The data contain around 80,000 clones, roughly 90% of them singletons. The sample is drawn from a study of T cell responses to AZD1222 COVID-19 vaccine. Study outcomes and limitations: Recipients of two AZD1222 doses showed rising Spike-specific TCR breadth and depth. Seropositivity was recorded at baseline in only a handful of AZD1222 recipients. Most donors were white British and more were female, and clonal diversity was possibly underestimated. CD4 TCRs covered the whole spike, strongest at regions 160-218 and 743-854.

CDR1 is MNHNY, CDR2 SVGAGI, per germline (reference sequence). The CDR3 runs 15 residues. V lost 7 bases, J lost 3 bases, and 16 bases lay in between. This sequence was found in an adult who received the AZD1222 COVID-19 vaccine. Specimen: peripheral blood, collected 28 days after the second AZD1222 dose. The chain combines TRBV6-6 with TRBJ2-1; D possibly corresponds to TRBD2 (6 bases). The CDR3 sequence is CASNPGTDIYNEQFF. In DNA form, the CDR3 reads TGTGCCAGCAACCCCGGGACTGATATCTACAATGAGCAGTTCTTC.